A selection of T cell receptor beta chains follows, all from one sample in a study of CD8 T cells in Susac syndrome. TCRdb recomputed calls from the immunoSEQ multiplex PCR reads with MiXCR, one row per CDR3 protein. The sample gives approximately 130,000 distinct CDR3 sequences, approximately 94% of which show up once; just over 0.095% is in the top ten. The sample consisted of CD4+ T cells from PBMCs. These receptors were taken from a human donor in good health. The CDR3 runs from the conserved cysteine through the conserved F or W. A D gene is named only where the DNA matches it firmly. Not every row has a clone size; where given, it reads once, few, many or a size class.

NA,TRBJ2-5,TRBV7-9,NA,CASSLHQRETQYF,TGTGCCAGCAGCTTACACCAGCGGGAGACCCAGTACTTC
NA,TRBJ2-3,TRBV20-1,NA,CSGGASVIDTQYF,TGCAGTGGCGGGGCTAGCGTCATAGATACGCAGTATTTT
TRBD1,TRBJ1-1,TRBV5-1,NA,CASSLGQGPDTEAFF,TGCGCCAGCAGCTTGGGACAGGGTCCGGACACTGAAGCTTTCTTT
NA,TRBJ2-1,TRBV20-1,NA,CSARPYLDMGAYEQFF,TGCAGTGCTAGACCTTACCTCGACATGGGGGCCTATGAGCAGTTCTTC
TRBD2,TRBJ2-7,TRBV6-5,NA,CASSYREGHEQYF,TGTGCCAGCAGTTACCGGGAGGGCCACGAGCAGTACTTC
NA,TRBJ1-4,TRBV19,NA,CASSYGGNGGEKLFF,TGTGCCAGCTCTTACGGAGGGAATGGTGGTGAAAAACTGTTTTTT
NA,TRBJ1-5,TRBV19,NA,CASSIDGGQPQHF,TGTGCCAGTAGTATAGACGGGGGTCAGCCCCAGCATTTT
NA,TRBJ1-2,TRBV28,once,CASSLDGGVNYGYTF,TGTGCCAGCAGTCTTGACGGGGGGGTGAACTATGGCTACACCTTC
TRBD2,TRBJ2-7,TRBV29-1,NA,CSVGGTSGIHEQYF,TGCAGCGTTGGAGGGACTAGCGGGATCCACGAGCAGTACTTC
NA,TRBJ1-2,TRBV12-3/TRBV12-4,NA,CASSHGTTYGYTF,TGTGCCAGCAGCCATGGGACAACGTATGGCTACACCTTC
NA,TRBJ1-2,TRBV30,once,CAWSSQDNYGYTF,TGTGCCTGGAGTTCCCAGGACAACTATGGCTACACCTTC
NA,TRBJ2-4,TRBV12-3/TRBV12-4,NA,CASSFPLAKNIQYF,TGTGCCAGCAGTTTCCCCCTAGCCAAAAACATTCAGTACTTC
NA,TRBJ1-2,TRBV4-1,once,CASSQDRAGPSGGYTF,TGCGCCAGCAGCCAAGATCGGGCAGGCCCTTCGGGAGGCTACACCTTC
NA,TRBJ1-1,TRBV2,once,CASSDRGIMNTEAFF,TGTGCCAGCAGTGATCGGGGGATAATGAACACTGAAGCTTTCTTT
TRBD2,TRBJ2-1,TRBV5-1,NA,CASSLIAGGTYNEQFF,TGCGCCAGCAGCTTGATAGCGGGAGGGACCTACAATGAGCAGTTCTTC
NA,TRBJ2-3,TRBV5-1,NA,CASSLGLWDASTDTQYF,TGCGCCAGCAGCTTAGGGTTATGGGACGCTAGCACAGATACGCAGTATTTT
TRBD1,TRBJ2-2,TRBV9,NA,CASSPRGRDTGELFF,TGTGCCAGCAGCCCCAGGGGGCGCGACACCGGGGAGCTGTTTTTT
NA,TRBJ2-1,TRBV20-1,NA,CSARRKAGEQFF,TGCAGTGCTAGGAGAAAAGCTGGTGAGCAGTTCTTC
NA,TRBJ2-5,TRBV10-3,NA,CAISFSGWETQYF,TGTGCCATCAGTTTCTCAGGTTGGGAGACCCAGTACTTC
NA,TRBJ1-1,TRBV5-1,NA,CASSWDVNTEAFF,TGCGCCAGCAGCTGGGACGTGAACACTGAAGCTTTCTTT
NA,TRBJ2-5,TRBV9,once,CASSMGPPRGFIQETQYF,TGTGCCAGCAGCATGGGACCCCCCAGGGGATTTATCCAAGAGACCCAGTACTTC
TRBD2,TRBJ2-1,TRBV12-3/TRBV12-4,NA,CASSPGTSGRARNEQFF,TGTGCCAGCAGTCCGGGGACTAGCGGGAGGGCCAGGAATGAGCAGTTCTTC
TRBD2,TRBJ2-7,TRBV2,NA,CASSGTSGRKNEQYF,TGTGCCAGCAGCGGGACTAGCGGGAGGAAGAACGAGCAGTACTTC
NA,TRBJ1-1,TRBV29-1,NA,CSVEGGDGHGAFF,TGCAGCGTTGAGGGGGGGGACGGGCATGGAGCTTTCTTT
TRBD2,TRBJ2-1,TRBV7-9,NA,CASSLLAETEQFF,TGTGCCAGCAGCTTACTAGCGGAGACTGAGCAGTTCTTC
TRBD2,TRBJ2-1,TRBV28,NA,CASSLTSGGYNEQFF,TGTGCCAGCAGTTTGACTAGCGGGGGCTACAATGAGCAGTTCTTC
NA,TRBJ2-4,TRBV5-5,NA,CASSLEFTKNIQYF,TGTGCCAGCAGCTTGGAGTTCACCAAAAACATTCAGTACTTC
TRBD1,TRBJ2-5,TRBV6-5,NA,CASSLYRDRGGETQYF,TGTGCCAGCAGTTTATACCGGGACAGGGGCGGGGAGACCCAGTACTTC
TRBD1,TRBJ2-3,TRBV11-2,NA,CASSLKFGEKQTGTSTDTQYF,TGTGCCAGCAGCTTAAAGTTCGGGGAGAAACAGACAGGGACGAGCACAGATACGCAGTATTTT
NA,TRBJ1-5,TRBV16,NA,CASSWGQGTNQPQHF,TGTGCCAGCAGCTGGGGGCAGGGGACAAATCAGCCCCAGCATTTT
NA,TRBJ1-1,TRBV3-1,NA,CASSQTDLAFF,TGTGCCAGCAGCCAAACCGACCTCGCTTTCTTT
TRBD2,TRBJ2-4,TRBV5-6,NA,CASSPGTSGRARFSNIQYF,TGTGCCAGCAGCCCGGGGACTAGCGGGAGGGCGAGGTTCAGCAACATTCAGTACTTC
NA,TRBJ2-2,TRBV2,NA,CASSARDRTTGELFF,TGTGCCAGCAGTGCACGGGATAGAACCACCGGGGAGCTGTTTTTT
TRBD1,TRBJ2-5,TRBV2,NA,CASSVDRVQETQYF,TGTGCCAGCAGCGTCGACAGGGTCCAAGAGACCCAGTACTTC
NA,TRBJ2-3,TRBV3-1,NA,CASSHRLAGDTQYF,TGTGCCAGCAGTCATCGGCTAGCTGGAGATACGCAGTATTTT
NA,TRBJ2-5,TRBV20-1,NA,CSAITTQETQYF,TGCAGTGCTATCACTACTCAAGAGACCCAGTACTTC